This record concerns one T cell receptor (beta chain) sequence. The target antigen is unknown. This sample was included in a study of cytomegalovirus exposure and HLA in healthy donors. Study-level information: For the approximately 400 genotyped donors, approximately 82% fell within the Caucasian-associated ancestry cluster.

The CDR3 has 16 residues. In germline, CDR1 is MDHEN, CDR2 SYDVKM. The V gene end was trimmed by 7 bases and the J gene end by 2 bases; junction bases not matched to a gene: 9. Study observations and caveats: The classifier reportedly diagnosed cytomegalovirus status with high specificity and sensitivity. Later analysis showed TCR association rates varying by HLA locus, highest for DRB1 and lowest for HLA-C.

Primers included in the PCR were 60 Vbeta and 13 Jbeta primers. The table came from immunoSEQ multiplex PCR; TCRdb's copy has only in-frame clones and leaves some out. The data show roughly 180,000 clones, 75% to 85% seen once. Donors showed nominal health when sampled, although they likely had unrecorded immune exposures. The source material was PBMCs. This TCR was recovered from a man under 40 in good health and CMV-seropositive. V usage is TRBV28 and J usage is TRBJ2-1, with 9 bases aligning to TRBD1. The CDR3 sequence: CASTLGQGIPYNEQFF. CDR3 in DNA: TGTGCCAGCACCTTAGGACAGGGGATTCCCTACAATGAGCAGTTCTTC.